These T cell receptor beta chains were read from a single sample in a study of T cells in Graves' hyperthyroidism and ophthalmopathy. In TCRdb, the multiplex PCR reads were re-called with MiXCR into one record per CDR3 protein. The sample contains around 600,000 distinct CDR3 sequences, around 13% of which appear only once. Sequencing used blood. The receptors here all came from a woman in her forties or fifties with Graves' ophthalmopathy. CDR3s include the opening cysteine and the closing phenylalanine or tryptophan. The D gene is left open where the match is weak. The size of a clone is reported for some rows only, either as once, few or many, or as a class for expanded clones.

j_call d_call v_call clone_size cdr3_nt cdr3_aa
TRBJ1-5 . TRBV6-2/TRBV6-3 . TGTGCCAGCAGTTACACGCAGGGCAATCAGCCCCAGCATTTT CASSYTQGNQPQHF
TRBJ2-7 TRBD2 TRBV5-1 many TGCGCCAGCAGACTGACCGGGACTAGCGGAACCTACGAGCAGTACTTC CASRLTGTSGTYEQYF
TRBJ2-1 . TRBV3-2 few TGTGCCAGCAGCCAAAGGACGACGTTTTTCTCCTACAATGAGCAGTTCTTC CASSQRTTFFSYNEQFF
TRBJ2-7 . TRBV20-1 many TGCAGTTCCTACCTCTCCGGCAGGGCCACCTACGAGCAGTACTTC CSSYLSGRATYEQYF
TRBJ2-7 TRBD1 TRBV20-1 many TGCAGTGCTACGGACAGGAGCTCCTACGAGCAGTACTTC CSATDRSSYEQYF
TRBJ1-5 TRBD1 TRBV18 many TGTGCCAGCTCCCTCTACAGGGGAGGAGATCAGCCCCAGCATTTT CASSLYRGGDQPQHF
TRBJ1-5 TRBD1 TRBV6-2/TRBV6-3 few TGTGCCAGCAGTTACCGGGACAGGGGGCATCAGCCCCAGCATTTT CASSYRDRGHQPQHF
TRBJ1-2 . TRBV29-1 . TGCAGCGTTGACGCGACCGACCCTGCTAACTATGGCTACACCTTC CSVDATDPANYGYTF
TRBJ1-2 TRBD1 TRBV2 many TGTGCCAGCAGTGGAGCGCAGGGGGCTTGGAACTATGGCTACACCTTC CASSGAQGAWNYGYTF
TRBJ1-2 . TRBV10-3 . TGTGCCATCAGCACGACAGGCGATTTCTATGGCTACACCTTC CAISTTGDFYGYTF
TRBJ1-1 . TRBV7-9 many TGTGCCAGCAGCTCGCTAGGCAAGGGCCCCTCGGACACTGAAGCTTTCTTT CASSSLGKGPSDTEAFF
TRBJ2-7 . TRBV18 many TGTGCCAGCTCAACGGACCCACCCAGGGAGCAGTACTTC CASSTDPPREQYF
TRBJ1-1 . TRBV5-1 many TGCGCCAGCAGCCCAGGCTTCAGGGGCACTGAAGCTTTCTTT CASSPGFRGTEAFF
TRBJ2-2 TRBD2 TRBV27 many TGTGCCAGCAGGACGACTAGCGTCGACACCGGGGAGCTGTTTTTT CASRTTSVDTGELFF
TRBJ1-2 TRBD1 TRBV5-1 many TGCGCCAGCAGCTTAACGACAGGGGGCTATGGCTACACCTTC CASSLTTGGYGYTF
TRBJ2-4 . TRBV7-9 . TGTGCCAGCAGCTTAATCCCAATCCCCGCGAAACAGGGTCCGAAAAACATTCAGTACTTC CASSLIPIPAKQGPKNIQYF
TRBJ1-2 . TRBV5-1 many TGCGCCAGCAGCAGGAGGGGGGACATTACTAACTATGGCTACACCTTC CASSRRGDITNYGYTF
TRBJ2-3 . TRBV6-2/TRBV6-3 many TGTGCCAGCACCTACACAGATACGCAGTATTTT CASTYTDTQYF
TRBJ2-3 . TRBV7-9 many TGTGCCAGCAACTTAGTCAGTTGGCGTGGTAGCACAGATACGCAGTATTTT CASNLVSWRGSTDTQYF
TRBJ2-2 . TRBV7-2 few TGTGCCAGCAGCCCAAACCACAAGAGAACCGGGAGAAGTTTGGCCGGGGAGCTGTTTTTT CASSPNHKRTGRSLAGELFF
TRBJ2-7 TRBD1 TRBV6-1 many TGTGCCAGCAACACCGGGACAGGGGCCATCTACGAGCAGTACTTC CASNTGTGAIYEQYF
TRBJ2-6 . TRBV4-3 few TGCGCCAGCAGCGTTCAGTGGCAGGTCGCTGGGGCCAACGTCCTGACTTTC CASSVQWQVAGANVLTF
TRBJ1-1 . TRBV25-1 . TGTGCCAGCAGTGAACTCACGGACACCTTAGACACTGAAGCTTTCTTT CASSELTDTLDTEAFF
TRBJ1-4 . TRBV4-3 . TGCGCCAGCAGCCGACGGGTAAATGAAAAACTGTTTTTT CASSRRVNEKLFF
TRBJ2-1 TRBD1 TRBV15 many TGTGCCACCAGCAGACCCCCGGGACAGGGATTCGGTGAGCAGTTCTTC CATSRPPGQGFGEQFF
TRBJ2-1 . TRBV6-2/TRBV6-3 few TGTGCCAGCACCTATGGGACGCAAAACAATGAGCAGTTCTTC CASTYGTQNNEQFF
TRBJ2-7 . TRBV28 few TGTGCCAGCAGTTTAGGGAGGCTGTACTTC CASSLGRLYF
TRBJ1-2 . TRBV30 many TGTGCCTGGAGTGGAGGAACCACAAGGATTGGGACTAACTATGGCTACACCTTC CAWSGGTTRIGTNYGYTF
TRBJ2-2 . TRBV7-3 . TGTGCCAGCAGCTTAAACCCGCCCGGGGAGCTGTTTTTT CASSLNPPGELFF
TRBJ1-5 . TRBV7-2 many TGTGCCAGCAGCTTGATGTGGGGGGAGGGTCAGCCCCAGCATTTT CASSLMWGEGQPQHF
TRBJ1-1 TRBD1 TRBV7-2 many TGTGCCAGCAGCTTAATCGGATCCCTGGACAGGGCCACTGAAGCTTTCTTT CASSLIGSLDRATEAFF
TRBJ1-5 . TRBV2 many TGTGCCAGCAGTGAAAAACGTAGCAATCAGCCCCAGCATTTT CASSEKRSNQPQHF
TRBJ2-3 TRBD1 TRBV29-1 few TGCAGCGTTGGGACAGGGAATACAGATACGCAGTATTTT CSVGTGNTDTQYF
TRBJ1-3 . TRBV12-3/TRBV12-4 many TGTGCCAGCAACCGACTTAACTCTGGAAACACCATATATTTT CASNRLNSGNTIYF
TRBJ2-7 . TRBV6-5 few TGTGCCAGCAGTTACACCAGCGGAGGCGAGCAGTACTTC CASSYTSGGEQYF